The sample holds many counts of the clone carrying this T cell receptor beta chain. The antigen is unknown. The source of the sample is a study of identical twins. Study observations and caveats: Partial confounding of zero-insertion analyses by invariant MAIT and iNKT cells was possible. While abundant cord blood beta clonotypes carried fewer insertions, memory repertoires showed no such pattern. Within twin pairs, the out-of-frame alpha sequences they shared showed excess low generation probability. Interpretation of the results relied on cross-sectional statistical analysis and not on following the same donors.

The CDR3 covers 13 residues. V lost 6 bases to trimming and J lost 4 bases; unmatched junction nucleotides: 2. CDR1 and CDR2 from the germline V gene are MNHNS and SASEGT. TCRdb re-derived calls from the 5' RACE reads in MiXCR, one entry per CDR3 protein. The table has 120,000 to 150,000 distinct CDR3 sequences, around 3.5% seen once. The clonotype comes from a man aged 18 to 29 in good health. The J gene is TRBJ2-2, the V gene TRBV6-1; 7 bases line up with TRBD1. Source material: memory T cells sorted from blood. The CDR3 protein is CASRPGGTGELFF. CDR3 nucleotides: TGTGCCAGCAGACCAGGGGGCACCGGGGAGCTGTTTTTT.